This TCR beta chain was identified during a study of siplizumab effects on memory and regulatory T cells. Study observations and caveats: Naive T cells were seemingly more diverse than memory cells, and major contributions to the alloresponse seemed to be made by them. The majority of clones, roughly 80-95% of proliferating CD4+ or CD8+ clones, lacked an assignable naive or memory phenotype. Sequences below about 10^-5 frequency were poorly captured. As a result, only a minor fraction of alloreactive clones mapped to unstimulated subsets.

Concerning this clone itself: Its target is not known.

Per individual sample, about 10^5 TCR templates were assayed. This table comes from immunoSEQ multiplex PCR, and its TCRdb copy is limited to in-frame clones, with some not included. The table lists roughly 110,000 clones, roughly 93% of them singletons. Sequenced material: non-Treg CD4+ T cells sorted from blood. The sequence was collected from a human donor in good health.

The CDR3 here is CASSFTGSEQYF. CDR3 DNA: TGCGCCAGCAGCTTCACAGGGTCCGAGCAGTACTTC. The chain combines TRBV5-1 with TRBJ2-7; the D gene is possibly TRBD1 (6 bases). V gave up 2 bases and J gave up 6 bases, with 9 bases separating them. Per germline, CDR1 SGHRS and CDR2 YFSETQ. The CDR3 is 12 residues long.